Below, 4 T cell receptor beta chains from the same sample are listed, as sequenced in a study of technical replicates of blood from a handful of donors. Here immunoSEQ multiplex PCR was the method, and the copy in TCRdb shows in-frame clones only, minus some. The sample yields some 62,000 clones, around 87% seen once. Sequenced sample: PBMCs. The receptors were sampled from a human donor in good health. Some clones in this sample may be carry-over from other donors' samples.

For the CDR3, the DNA is TGTGCCACCAGCAGAAGGGGGCAAAGGGCCGGGGAGCTGTTTTTT. This gives the protein CATSRRGQRAGELFF. The genes are TRBV15 and TRBJ2-2; TRBD1 matches 7 bases. Germline V gene sequence: CDR1 LNHNV, CDR2 YYDKDF (reference sequence). V trimming: 2 bases; J trimming: 6 bases; junction bases outside the gene matches: 6. The CDR3 contains 15 residues.

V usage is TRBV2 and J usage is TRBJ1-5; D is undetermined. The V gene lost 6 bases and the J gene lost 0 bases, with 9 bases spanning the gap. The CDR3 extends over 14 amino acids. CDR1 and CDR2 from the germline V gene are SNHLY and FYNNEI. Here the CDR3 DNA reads TGTGCCAGCAGGGAAAACTATAGCAATCAGCCCCAGCATTTT. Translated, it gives CASRENYSNQPQHF.

The CDR3 is CASSLSGLTGNTIYF. In DNA form, the CDR3 reads TGTGCCAGCAGCTTGTCAGGGCTCACTGGAAACACCATATATTTT. V usage is TRBV7-2 and J usage is TRBJ1-3; TRBD1 is a possible D gene (5 bases). In germline, CDR1 is SGHTA, CDR2 FQGNSA. The CDR3 spans 15 residues. V was clipped by 3 bases and J by 2 bases, with 11 bases between them.

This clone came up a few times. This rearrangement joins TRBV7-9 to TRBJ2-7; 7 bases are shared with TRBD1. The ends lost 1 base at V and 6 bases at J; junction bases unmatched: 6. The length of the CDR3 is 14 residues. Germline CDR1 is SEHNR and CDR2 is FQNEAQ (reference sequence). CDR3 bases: TGTGCCAGCAGCTTAGAGGGGGCTGCCGCCGAGCAGTACTTC. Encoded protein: CASSLEGAAAEQYF.